This T cell receptor beta chain was sequenced in a study of PD-1 blockade in classical Hodgkin lymphoma. Overall study context: The study gave patients nivolumab 3 mg/kg intravenously every 2 weeks.

Study observations and caveats: Newly diagnosed patients had baseline TCR diversity that was reportedly lower than that of healthy donors. Newly diagnosed and completely responding patients shared comparable baseline diversity.

The table came from immunoSEQ multiplex PCR; TCRdb's copy has only in-frame clones and leaves some out. The data contain about 33,000 clones, 70% to 80% of them singletons. As concerns this clone: Its antigen is still unknown.

The V and J ends lost 2 bases and 0 bases respectively, with 13 bases between them. CDR3 size: 17 residues. Looked up from germline, CDR1 is SGHTA and CDR2 is FQGTGA. Time point indicated: cycle 4 day 1 (C4D1), after about 6 weeks of nivolumab. All patients experienced relapse after autologous stem cell transplantation, and brentuximab vedotin exposure was variable. Sequencing was performed on peripheral blood mononuclear cells (PBMCs), taken before the fourth cycle of nivolumab. The source of this sequence is a human donor with classical Hodgkin lymphoma. V gene TRBV7-3 combines with J gene TRBJ2-2, with a tentative D call TRBD2 (6 bases). The CDR3 sequence is CASSLRPGGANTGELFF. The CDR3 bases are TGTGCCAGCAGCTTACGCCCCGGGGGAGCGAACACCGGGGAGCTGTTTTTT.